A selection of T cell receptor beta chains follows, all from one sample in a study of cytomegalovirus exposure and HLA in healthy donors. TCRdb keeps only in-frame clones here, not all; method: immunoSEQ multiplex PCR. The profile shows 100,000 to 140,000 clones, over 60% of them singletons. Material: PBMCs. The receptors stem from a male donor in good health and CMV-seronegative. Both conserved end residues are part of each CDR3. D genes are given only for firm matches. Size tells how often a clone was seen (once, few, many) or the class of an expanded clone, and some rows leave it out.

v_gene: TRBV27
d_gene: NA
j_gene: TRBJ2-3
abundance: NA
CDR3nt: TGTGCCACCACCCGCGAGAGGGATGGTCCGTTCGGGGCAGATACGCAGTATTTT
CDR3aa: CATTRERDGPFGADTQYF

v_gene: TRBV4-1
d_gene: NA
j_gene: TRBJ2-7
abundance: few
CDR3nt: TGCGCCAGCAGCCAAATTTCGGGAATCTCCTACGAGCAGTACTTC
CDR3aa: CASSQISGISYEQYF

v_gene: TRBV5-1
d_gene: TRBD1
j_gene: TRBJ2-5
abundance: NA
CDR3nt: TGCGCCAGCAGCTTTCGACAGGGCGAAGAGACCCAGTACTTC
CDR3aa: CASSFRQGEETQYF

v_gene: TRBV28
d_gene: TRBD2
j_gene: TRBJ2-5
abundance: NA
CDR3nt: TGTGCCAGCAGTTGGGCGGGGGTAGGGACCCAGTACTTC
CDR3aa: CASSWAGVGTQYF

v_gene: TRBV9
d_gene: TRBD1
j_gene: TRBJ1-2
abundance: few
CDR3nt: TGTGCCAGCAGCGCCCGACAGGGGGCGGACTATGGCTACACCTTC
CDR3aa: CASSARQGADYGYTF

v_gene: TRBV5-6
d_gene: NA
j_gene: TRBJ1-6
abundance: NA
CDR3nt: TGTGCCAGCAGCTTGGCCGGGGGACGGGGGACCTTCTTACCCCTCCACTTT
CDR3aa: CASSLAGGRGTFLPLHF

v_gene: TRBV10-1
d_gene: TRBD1
j_gene: TRBJ2-7
abundance: NA
CDR3nt: TGCGCCAGACTTTCTCCGGGACAGGGTTGGCTGGGAGAGCAGTACTTC
CDR3aa: CARLSPGQGWLGEQYF

v_gene: TRBV4-1
d_gene: TRBD1
j_gene: TRBJ2-3
abundance: once
CDR3nt: TGCGCCAGCAGCCAACCTGGACAGGGGGCAGATACGCAGTATTTT
CDR3aa: CASSQPGQGADTQYF

v_gene: TRBV5-6
d_gene: NA
j_gene: TRBJ1-4
abundance: few
CDR3nt: TGTGCCAGCAGCTTGTACAAGGGGCGAGATGAAAAACTGTTTTTT
CDR3aa: CASSLYKGRDEKLFF

v_gene: TRBV6-6
d_gene: NA
j_gene: TRBJ2-6
abundance: few
CDR3nt: TGTGCCACTCTCTTTTCTGGGGCCAACGTCCTGACTTTC
CDR3aa: CATLFSGANVLTF

v_gene: TRBV10-1
d_gene: NA
j_gene: TRBJ2-6
abundance: NA
CDR3nt: TGCGCTAGCAGTGAAGCAGGCGTCCTGACTTTC
CDR3aa: CASSEAGVLTF

v_gene: TRBV30
d_gene: NA
j_gene: TRBJ2-5
abundance: once
CDR3nt: TGTGCCTGGAGTGATGGCAAGGGGAGGCAGTACTTC
CDR3aa: CAWSDGKGRQYF

v_gene: TRBV11-3
d_gene: TRBD2
j_gene: TRBJ2-1
abundance: NA
CDR3nt: TGTGCCAGCAGCTTTACAGCGCAGCGGGAGCTGCCCTTGAATGAGCAGTTCTTC
CDR3aa: CASSFTAQRELPLNEQFF

v_gene: TRBV28
d_gene: TRBD2
j_gene: TRBJ2-7
abundance: once
CDR3nt: TGTGCCAGCAGGCCAGGGACTAGCGGGAGTAGTAAGCAGTACTTC
CDR3aa: CASRPGTSGSSKQYF

v_gene: TRBV12-5
d_gene: NA
j_gene: TRBJ2-5
abundance: NA
CDR3nt: TGTGCTAGTGGATTATCGGGTCAAGAGACCCAGTACTTC
CDR3aa: CASGLSGQETQYF

v_gene: TRBV28
d_gene: NA
j_gene: TRBJ1-4
abundance: NA
CDR3nt: TGTGCCAGCACTCCTGGTGGGACACCGAATGAAAAACTGTTTTTT
CDR3aa: CASTPGGTPNEKLFF

v_gene: TRBV6-1
d_gene: NA
j_gene: TRBJ1-5
abundance: few
CDR3nt: TGTGCCAGCAGTGAACCCGGACTACGGCTTGATCAGCCCCAGCATTTT
CDR3aa: CASSEPGLRLDQPQHF

v_gene: TRBV7-9
d_gene: NA
j_gene: TRBJ2-3
abundance: NA
CDR3nt: TGTGCCAGCTCTACCGGGCGGGCGGGGGCGGTAGATACGCAGTATTTT
CDR3aa: CASSTGRAGAVDTQYF

v_gene: TRBV30
d_gene: TRBD2
j_gene: TRBJ2-1
abundance: NA
CDR3nt: TGTGCCTGGAGTGGACTAGCGGGAGGGCCATGGCAGTTCTTC
CDR3aa: CAWSGLAGGPWQFF

v_gene: TRBV15
d_gene: TRBD1
j_gene: TRBJ1-1
abundance: NA
CDR3nt: TGTGCCACCAGCAGAGATCAGGGGGGAAACACTGAAGCTTTCTTT
CDR3aa: CATSRDQGGNTEAFF

v_gene: TRBV28
d_gene: TRBD2
j_gene: TRBJ2-7
abundance: NA
CDR3nt: TGTGCCAGCAGTTTAGAAGTAGGGAGGGCCTCGGACGAGCAGTACTTC
CDR3aa: CASSLEVGRASDEQYF

v_gene: TRBV18
d_gene: NA
j_gene: TRBJ2-5
abundance: NA
CDR3nt: TGTGCCAGCTCACCACTGCGGGCCGACCAAGAGACCCAGTACTTC
CDR3aa: CASSPLRADQETQYF

v_gene: TRBV6-1
d_gene: NA
j_gene: TRBJ1-2
abundance: NA
CDR3nt: TGTGCCGGAAGCGGGGGGGGAGCTAACTATGGCTACACCTTC
CDR3aa: CAGSGGGANYGYTF

v_gene: TRBV28
d_gene: NA
j_gene: TRBJ1-1
abundance: NA
CDR3nt: TGTGCCAGCAGTTTGTATGCTGTCGGGACATTCATGAACACTGAAGCTTTCTTT
CDR3aa: CASSLYAVGTFMNTEAFF

v_gene: TRBV6-1
d_gene: NA
j_gene: TRBJ2-7
abundance: NA
CDR3nt: TGTGCCAGCAGTGAAGCTACCGGGGGAGTCTACGAGCAGTACTTC
CDR3aa: CASSEATGGVYEQYF

v_gene: TRBV5-1
d_gene: NA
j_gene: TRBJ1-2
abundance: few
CDR3nt: TGCGCCAGCAGCCCCTACAGGGTGGATAACTATGGCTACACCTTC
CDR3aa: CASSPYRVDNYGYTF

v_gene: TRBV28
d_gene: NA
j_gene: TRBJ1-5
abundance: NA
CDR3nt: TGTGCCAGCAGTTTAAACTTACAGGGTGGGCAGCCCCAGCATTTT
CDR3aa: CASSLNLQGGQPQHF

v_gene: TRBV5-1
d_gene: TRBD1
j_gene: TRBJ2-7
abundance: NA
CDR3nt: TGCGCCAGCAGCCGGGACAGCTACGAGCAGTACTTC
CDR3aa: CASSRDSYEQYF

v_gene: TRBV19
d_gene: TRBD1
j_gene: TRBJ1-5
abundance: NA
CDR3nt: TGTGCCAGTAGTACGACGTTACAGGGGCAGCCCCAGCATTTT
CDR3aa: CASSTTLQGQPQHF

v_gene: TRBV28
d_gene: TRBD1
j_gene: TRBJ1-5
abundance: NA
CDR3nt: TGTGCCAGCAGGACTCGGGACAGGGCCGCGGGGCCCCAGCATTTT
CDR3aa: CASRTRDRAAGPQHF

v_gene: TRBV7-2
d_gene: NA
j_gene: TRBJ2-1
abundance: NA
CDR3nt: TGTGCCAGCAGCTACCTAGAGGTTGAGCAGTTCTTC
CDR3aa: CASSYLEVEQFF

v_gene: TRBV21-1
d_gene: NA
j_gene: TRBJ1-2
abundance: once
CDR3nt: TGTGCCAGCAGCAAAGAACAGGGGGTGAGTGGCTACACCTTC
CDR3aa: CASSKEQGVSGYTF

v_gene: TRBV25-1
d_gene: NA
j_gene: TRBJ1-1
abundance: NA
CDR3nt: TGTGCCAGCAGTCAACAGGGCCAGACTGAAGCTTTCTTT
CDR3aa: CASSQQGQTEAFF

v_gene: TRBV5-1
d_gene: TRBD2
j_gene: TRBJ2-5
abundance: NA
CDR3nt: TGCGCCAGCAGCGGGGGACTAGGTGGTGAGACCCAGTACTTC
CDR3aa: CASSGGLGGETQYF

v_gene: TRBV5-1
d_gene: TRBD1
j_gene: TRBJ2-4
abundance: NA
CDR3nt: TGCGCCAGCAGCTCCCCGACAGGGGGGGGAAACATTCAGTACTTC
CDR3aa: CASSSPTGGGNIQYF

v_gene: TRBV18
d_gene: TRBD2
j_gene: TRBJ2-5
abundance: NA
CDR3nt: TGTGCCAGCTCACGCCGGGACTACCGACAAGAGACCCAGTACTTC
CDR3aa: CASSRRDYRQETQYF

v_gene: TRBV5-1
d_gene: TRBD1
j_gene: TRBJ2-7
abundance: few
CDR3nt: TGCGCCAGCAGCGAGGACCTGACAGGGACCGAGCAGTACTTC
CDR3aa: CASSEDLTGTEQYF

v_gene: TRBV4-1
d_gene: TRBD2
j_gene: TRBJ2-2
abundance: NA
CDR3nt: TGCGCCAGCAGCCATCCTAGCGGGAGTAGGACCGGGGAGCTGTTTTTT
CDR3aa: CASSHPSGSRTGELFF

v_gene: TRBV18
d_gene: NA
j_gene: TRBJ1-2
abundance: few
CDR3nt: TGTGCCAGCTCACCTCCCCAGGGGACAAGCTATGGCTACACCTTC
CDR3aa: CASSPPQGTSYGYTF

v_gene: TRBV7-9
d_gene: NA
j_gene: TRBJ2-5
abundance: once
CDR3nt: TGTGCCAGCAGCTTAAATCAGCGGGTACAAGAGACCCAGTACTTC
CDR3aa: CASSLNQRVQETQYF

v_gene: TRBV23-1
d_gene: NA
j_gene: TRBJ1-2
abundance: once
CDR3nt: TGCGCCAGCAGTCAATCTGGGCAGGAATTTTCCTATGGCTACACCTTC
CDR3aa: CASSQSGQEFSYGYTF

v_gene: TRBV19
d_gene: TRBD1
j_gene: TRBJ1-3
abundance: NA
CDR3nt: TGTGCCAGTAGATCCGGGACAGGATCTGGAAACACCATATATTTT
CDR3aa: CASRSGTGSGNTIYF

v_gene: TRBV18
d_gene: TRBD2
j_gene: TRBJ2-5
abundance: NA
CDR3nt: TGTGCCAGCTCAAATCTAGCGGGAGCAATAGAGACCCAGTACTTC
CDR3aa: CASSNLAGAIETQYF

v_gene: TRBV7-7
d_gene: NA
j_gene: TRBJ1-4
abundance: NA
CDR3nt: TGTGCCAGCAGCTTAACGAGGGGAGGGGAACTGTTTTTT
CDR3aa: CASSLTRGGELFF

v_gene: TRBV19
d_gene: NA
j_gene: TRBJ2-1
abundance: once
CDR3nt: TGTGCCAGTAGTCCACCAGGGTTAGATGAGCAGTTCTTC
CDR3aa: CASSPPGLDEQFF

v_gene: TRBV29-1
d_gene: TRBD1
j_gene: TRBJ2-1
abundance: NA
CDR3nt: TGCAGCGCCCAGGGACAGGGTTTTAATGAGCAGTTCTTC
CDR3aa: CSAQGQGFNEQFF

v_gene: TRBV2
d_gene: NA
j_gene: TRBJ2-1
abundance: NA
CDR3nt: TGTGCCAGTGTGGTTCGGGCTAGCAGTGAGCAGTTCTTC
CDR3aa: CASVVRASSEQFF

v_gene: TRBV7-9
d_gene: TRBD2
j_gene: TRBJ2-1
abundance: NA
CDR3nt: TGTGCCAGCAGCTTAGTGGGCGGGAGATCTAGTGAGCAGTTCTTC
CDR3aa: CASSLVGGRSSEQFF

v_gene: TRBV9
d_gene: NA
j_gene: TRBJ1-1
abundance: NA
CDR3nt: TGTGCCAGCTCCTTATCAGGGACACGTGAAGCTTTCTTT
CDR3aa: CASSLSGTREAFF

v_gene: TRBV9
d_gene: TRBD2
j_gene: TRBJ2-5
abundance: few
CDR3nt: TGTGCCAGCAAGCGGGAGTCGGAGGAGACCCAGTACTTC
CDR3aa: CASKRESEETQYF

v_gene: TRBV11-2
d_gene: NA
j_gene: TRBJ2-1
abundance: NA
CDR3nt: TGTGCCAGCAGCCACCTATTCCGCGAGGGTCAGAATGAGCAGTTCTTC
CDR3aa: CASSHLFREGQNEQFF

v_gene: TRBV19
d_gene: NA
j_gene: TRBJ2-2
abundance: NA
CDR3nt: TGTGCCAGCTCCGACCCCGGGGGTTCCTGGGGGGAGCTGTTTTTT
CDR3aa: CASSDPGGSWGELFF

v_gene: TRBV5-4
d_gene: NA
j_gene: TRBJ2-7
abundance: NA
CDR3nt: TGTGCCAGCAGCTTGGTTGGAGAAAGCTACGAGCAGTACTTC
CDR3aa: CASSLVGESYEQYF

v_gene: TRBV4-1
d_gene: NA
j_gene: TRBJ2-2
abundance: few
CDR3nt: TGCGCCAGCAGCCAAGTCCGGCAGGGGCCCCCCGGGGAGCTGTTTTTT
CDR3aa: CASSQVRQGPPGELFF

v_gene: TRBV2
d_gene: NA
j_gene: TRBJ2-5
abundance: NA
CDR3nt: TGTGCCAGCAGACGACGGCTAGCCATACAAGAGACCCAGTACTTC
CDR3aa: CASRRRLAIQETQYF